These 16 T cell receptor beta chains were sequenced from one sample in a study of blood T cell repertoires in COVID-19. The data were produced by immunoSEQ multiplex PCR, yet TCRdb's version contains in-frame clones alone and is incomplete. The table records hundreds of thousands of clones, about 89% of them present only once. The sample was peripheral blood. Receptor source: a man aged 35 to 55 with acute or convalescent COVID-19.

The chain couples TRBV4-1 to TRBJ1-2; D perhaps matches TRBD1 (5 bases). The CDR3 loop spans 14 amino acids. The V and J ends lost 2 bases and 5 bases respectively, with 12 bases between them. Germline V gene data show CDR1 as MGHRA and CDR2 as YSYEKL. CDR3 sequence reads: CASSQQGRPYGYTF. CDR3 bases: TGCGCCAGCAGCCAACAGGGCAGACCTTATGGCTACACCTTC.

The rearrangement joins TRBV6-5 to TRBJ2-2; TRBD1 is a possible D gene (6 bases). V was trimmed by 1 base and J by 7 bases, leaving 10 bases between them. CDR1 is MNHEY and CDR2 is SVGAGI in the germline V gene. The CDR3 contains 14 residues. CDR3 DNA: TGTGCCAGCAGTTACTTCCAGGGGAACGGGGAGCTGTTTTTT. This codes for CASSYFQGNGELFF.

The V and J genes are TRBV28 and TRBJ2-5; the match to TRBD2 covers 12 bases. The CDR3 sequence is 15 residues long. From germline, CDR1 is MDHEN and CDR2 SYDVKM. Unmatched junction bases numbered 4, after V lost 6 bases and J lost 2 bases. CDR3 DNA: TGTGCCAGCAGCTCTAGCGGGGGGGAGCAAGAGACCCAGTACTTC. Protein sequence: CASSSSGGEQETQYF. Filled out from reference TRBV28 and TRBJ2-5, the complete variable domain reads DVKVTQSSRYLVKRTGEKVFLECVQDMDHENMFWYRQDPGLGLRLIYFSYDVKMKEKGDIPEGYSVSREKKERFSLILESASTNQTSMYLCASSSSGGEQETQYFGPGTRLLVL.

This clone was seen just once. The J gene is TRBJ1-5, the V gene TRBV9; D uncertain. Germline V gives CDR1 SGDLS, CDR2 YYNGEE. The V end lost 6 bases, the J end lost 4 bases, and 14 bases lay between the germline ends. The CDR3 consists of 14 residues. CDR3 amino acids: CASTVHLSNQPQHF. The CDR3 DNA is TGTGCCAGCACCGTGCATCTCAGTAATCAGCCCCAGCATTTT.

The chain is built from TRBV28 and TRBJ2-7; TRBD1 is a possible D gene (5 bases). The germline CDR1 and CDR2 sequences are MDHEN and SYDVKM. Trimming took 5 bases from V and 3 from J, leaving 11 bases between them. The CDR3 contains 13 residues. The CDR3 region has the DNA TGTGCCAGCAGTCCTGGACACGTCTACGAGCAGTACTTC. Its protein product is CASSPGHVYEQYF.

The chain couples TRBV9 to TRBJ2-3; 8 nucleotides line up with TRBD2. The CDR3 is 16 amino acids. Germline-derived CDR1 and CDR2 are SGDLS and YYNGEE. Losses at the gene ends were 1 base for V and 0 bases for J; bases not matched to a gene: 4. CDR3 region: CASSVTSGGSTDTQYF. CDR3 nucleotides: TGTGCCAGCAGCGTAACTAGCGGAGGAAGCACAGATACGCAGTATTTT.

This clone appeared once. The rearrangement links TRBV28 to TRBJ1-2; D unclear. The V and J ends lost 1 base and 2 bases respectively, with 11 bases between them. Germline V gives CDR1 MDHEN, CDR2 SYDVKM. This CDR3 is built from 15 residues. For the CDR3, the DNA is TGTGCCAGCAGTTTATCGGTAGAACGGAACTATGGCTACACCTTC. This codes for CASSLSVERNYGYTF.

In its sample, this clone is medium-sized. CDR3 in DNA: TGTGCCAGCGGGGAGGCCAGTTTAAGCGAGACCCAGTACTTC. It translates to CASGEASLSETQYF. This sequence joins TRBV2 and TRBJ2-5; weak D call: TRBD2 (6 bases). Germline lookup yields CDR1 SNHLY and CDR2 FYNNEI. V lost 8 bases, J lost 5 bases, and 18 bases lay in between. There are 14 residues in the CDR3.

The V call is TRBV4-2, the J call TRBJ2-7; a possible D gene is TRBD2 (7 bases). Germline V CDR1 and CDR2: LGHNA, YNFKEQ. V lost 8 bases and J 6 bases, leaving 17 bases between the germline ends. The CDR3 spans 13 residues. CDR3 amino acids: CASGGGRKTEQYF. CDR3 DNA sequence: TGTGCCAGCGGGGGCGGGAGAAAGACCGAGCAGTACTTC.

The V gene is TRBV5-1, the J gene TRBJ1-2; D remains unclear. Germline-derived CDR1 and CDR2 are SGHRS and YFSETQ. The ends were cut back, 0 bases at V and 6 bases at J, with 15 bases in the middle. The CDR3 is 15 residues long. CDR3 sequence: CASSLVRGGGNGYTF. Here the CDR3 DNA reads TGCGCCAGCAGCTTGGTTCGGGGAGGAGGTAATGGCTACACCTTC.

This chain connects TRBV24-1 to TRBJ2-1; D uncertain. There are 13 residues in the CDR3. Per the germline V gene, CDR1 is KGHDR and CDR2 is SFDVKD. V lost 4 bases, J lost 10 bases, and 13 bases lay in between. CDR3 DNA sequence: TGTGCCACCAGTGACTGGGCCGATAACGAGCAGTTCTTC. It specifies CATSDWADNEQFF.

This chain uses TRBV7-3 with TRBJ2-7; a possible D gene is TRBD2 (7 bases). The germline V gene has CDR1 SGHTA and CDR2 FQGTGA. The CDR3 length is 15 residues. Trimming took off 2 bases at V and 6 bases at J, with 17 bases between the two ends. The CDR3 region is CASSLLPQGGGEQYF. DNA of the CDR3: TGTGCCAGCAGCTTACTCCCACAGGGAGGGGGCGAGCAGTACTTC.

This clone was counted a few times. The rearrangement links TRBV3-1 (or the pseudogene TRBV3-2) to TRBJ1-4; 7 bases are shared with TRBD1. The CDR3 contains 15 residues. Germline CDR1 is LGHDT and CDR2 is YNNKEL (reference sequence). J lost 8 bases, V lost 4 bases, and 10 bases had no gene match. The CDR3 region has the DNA TGTGCCAGCAGCCCGGGACACAGGGGTAGAGAAAAACTGTTTTTT. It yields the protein CASSPGHRGREKLFF.

CDR3 region: CASSYHSTGSVFF. The CDR3 bases are TGTGCCAGCAGTTACCACTCGACAGGGTCCGTTTTCTTT. The rearrangement joins TRBV6-5 to TRBJ1-1; TRBD1 aligns across 7 bases. The CDR3 covers 13 residues. The J segment lost 13 bases and the V segment lost 2 bases, leaving 10 bases of the junction unmatched. Germline V gene lookup returns CDR1 MNHEY and CDR2 SVGAGI.

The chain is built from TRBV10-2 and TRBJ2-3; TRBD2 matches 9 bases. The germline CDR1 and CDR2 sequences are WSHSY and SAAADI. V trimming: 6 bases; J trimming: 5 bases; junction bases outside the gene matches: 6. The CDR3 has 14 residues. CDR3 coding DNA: TGCGCCAGCAGGGGGGCGGGAGGGAGAGATACGCAGTATTTT. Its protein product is CASRGAGGRDTQYF.

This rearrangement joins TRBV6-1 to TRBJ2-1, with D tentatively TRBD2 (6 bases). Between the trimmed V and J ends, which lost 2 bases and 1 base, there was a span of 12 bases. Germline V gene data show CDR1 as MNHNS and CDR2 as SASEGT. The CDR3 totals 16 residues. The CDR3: CASSEWRDLSYNEQFF. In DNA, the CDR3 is TGTGCCAGCAGTGAATGGAGGGACTTGTCCTACAATGAGCAGTTCTTC.